Presented here are 11 T cell receptor beta chains from one specimen sequenced in a study of T cell responses to AZD1222 COVID-19 vaccine (dated by TCRdb to the early 2020s). Library creation used the immunoSEQ multiplex PCR assay. Not all clones reach the TCRdb copy of this immuneACCESS table, which keeps in-frame sequences only. Checked studies attribute under half of the gap to unresolved V genes and leave the rest unexplained. This sample holds 140,000 to 150,000 clones; more than 85% were observed only once. Roughly 2% of the sample comes from the top ten. The time point label here, explained by the study, means: baseline before first vaccination. Specimen: peripheral blood, collected on day 0 of AZD1222 vaccination. The source is an adult in good health.

The chain links TRBV18 to TRBJ1-1; D gene uncertain. Germline loops: CDR1 KGHSH, CDR2 LQKENI. With 4 bases removed from V and 0 bases from J, the gap between germline ends came to 9 bases. This CDR3 contains 14 residues. Here the CDR3 reads CASSLPGLNTEAFF. In DNA, the CDR3 is TGTGCCAGCTCACTCCCGGGGTTGAACACTGAAGCTTTCTTT.

The chain is built from TRBV9 and TRBJ2-1; TRBD2 matches 9 bases. Germline loops: CDR1 SGDLS, CDR2 YYNGEE. The CDR3 has 16 residues. The V gene end was trimmed by 4 bases and the J gene end by 0 bases; junction bases not matched to a gene: 5. The CDR3 nucleotides read TGTGCCAGCAGCTCAAATAGCGGGAGCTCCTACAATGAGCAGTTCTTC. The encoded protein is CASSSNSGSSYNEQFF.

The genes are TRBV11-2 and TRBJ2-4, with D maybe TRBD2 (6 bases). V was cut by 0 bases and J by 0 bases, with 12 bases left in between. Looked up from germline, CDR1 is SGHAT and CDR2 is FQNNGV. The CDR3 sequence is 17 residues long. The CDR3 region has the DNA TGTGCCAGCAGCTTAGATCCCCTCGGGGGAGCCAAAAACATTCAGTACTTC. Its translation is CASSLDPLGGAKNIQYF.

The chain employs TRBV7-9 and TRBJ2-1; TRBD2 agrees at 10 bases. The J segment lost 4 bases and the V segment lost 4 bases, leaving 10 bases of the junction unmatched. Germline V lookup: CDR1 SEHNR, CDR2 FQNEAQ (reference sequence). The CDR3 has 17 residues. The CDR3 loop reads CASSSIPTSGEYNEQFF. CDR3 DNA: TGTGCCAGCAGCTCAATCCCCACTAGCGGGGAATACAATGAGCAGTTCTTC.

The chain uses TRBV2 and TRBJ1-1, with D possibly TRBD1 on 6 matching bases. Trimming shortened V by 3 bases and J by 4 bases, and 12 bases separated the two germline ends. The CDR3 extends over 14 amino acids. Germline values: CDR1 SNHLY, CDR2 FYNNEI. The CDR3: CASSDRGVSTEAFF. CDR3 in DNA: TGTGCCAGCAGTGACAGGGGAGTCAGCACTGAAGCTTTCTTT.

This chain uses TRBV11-2 with TRBJ1-2; D is unclear. Trimming took off 0 bases at V and 5 bases at J, with 7 bases between the two ends. The V gene's germline CDR1 is SGHAT and CDR2 FQNNGV. The CDR3 spans 13 residues. Here the CDR3 reads CASSLDTGYGYTF. The DNA for the CDR3 is TGTGCCAGCAGCTTAGACACGGGGTATGGCTACACCTTC.

The rearrangement links TRBV5-1 to TRBJ2-7; 8 bases are shared with TRBD1. The CDR3 has 16 residues. V gave up 7 bases and J gave up 0 bases; unmatched junction bases: 12. From germline, CDR1 is SGHRS and CDR2 YFSETQ. The CDR3 DNA reads as TGCGCCAGCGGCCCGTCTCGGGACAGGTTCTCCTACGAGCAGTACTTC. This gives the protein CASGPSRDRFSYEQYF.

This chain joins TRBV9 and TRBJ2-3; 8 bases line up with TRBD2. Germline lookup yields CDR1 SGDLS and CDR2 YYNGEE. After removal of 5 bases from V and 2 bases from J, the junction contained 7 bases not matched to a gene. This CDR3 contains 15 residues. In nucleotides, the CDR3 is TGTGCCAGCAGGGCGACCGGGGGGGACACAGATACGCAGTATTTT. As protein: CASRATGGDTDTQYF.

V usage is TRBV2 and J usage is TRBJ1-5, with D perhaps matching TRBD1 (5 bases). Germline V gene data show CDR1 as SNHLY and CDR2 as FYNNEI. This CDR3 has 16 residues. Between the trimmed V and J ends, which lost 4 bases and 4 bases, there was a span of 17 bases. CDR3 bases: TGTGCCAGCAGTGCCCCGGGACGCGAAGCAAATCAGCCCCAGCATTTT. Translated: CASSAPGREANQPQHF.

V gene TRBV2 combines with J gene TRBJ1-1; D gene ambiguous. Trimming left V 2 bases short and J 4 bases short, with 8 bases between. Germline V gene sequence: CDR1 SNHLY, CDR2 FYNNEI. The CDR3 length is 13 residues. The CDR3 reads CASSEHLSTEAFF. In DNA, the CDR3 is TGTGCCAGCAGTGAACATCTTAGCACTGAAGCTTTCTTT.

The chain is built from TRBV6-2 or TRBV6-3 and TRBJ1-2; 8 bases fit TRBD1. With V trimmed by 5 bases and J by 6 bases, 11 bases remained unmatched. CDR3 length: 15 amino acids. Germline V CDR1 and CDR2: MNHEY, SVGEGT. CDR3 sequence (DNA): TGTGCCAGCAGTGATAGACAGGGGTTTTTGGATGGCTACACCTTC. Translation: CASSDRQGFLDGYTF.